This is a list of T cell receptor beta chains from one sample in a study of T cell responses to AZD1222 COVID-19 vaccine. This table comes from immunoSEQ multiplex PCR, and its TCRdb copy is limited to in-frame clones, with some not included. The sample consists of approximately 14,000 clones, approximately 84% of them appearing once. The input for sequencing was peripheral blood, taken 28 days after the second AZD1222 dose. The receptors shown here come from an adult who received the AZD1222 COVID-19 vaccine. CDR3s include the opening cysteine and the closing phenylalanine or tryptophan. D genes are given only for firm matches. Not every row has a clone size; where given, it reads once, few, many or a size class.

clone_size: .
j_call: TRBJ2-3
v_call: TRBV6-5
d_call: TRBD2
cdr3_aa: CAVGLAGSDTQYF
cdr3_nt: TGTGCCGTTGGACTAGCGGGATCAGATACGCAGTATTTT

clone_size: .
j_call: TRBJ1-1
v_call: TRBV2
d_call: .
cdr3_aa: CASSVGGLGTEAFF
cdr3_nt: TGTGCCAGCAGTGTGGGGGGGCTGGGCACTGAAGCTTTCTTT

clone_size: .
j_call: TRBJ2-7
v_call: TRBV5-1
d_call: .
cdr3_aa: CASSQQGTYEQYF
cdr3_nt: TGCGCCAGCAGCCAGCAGGGCACCTACGAGCAGTACTTC

clone_size: .
j_call: TRBJ2-5
v_call: TRBV12-3/TRBV12-4
d_call: .
cdr3_aa: CASSPWTGGTQYF
cdr3_nt: TGTGCCAGCAGTCCTTGGACGGGCGGGACCCAGTACTTC

clone_size: .
j_call: TRBJ2-7
v_call: TRBV15
d_call: .
cdr3_aa: CATSKRGLLNEQYF
cdr3_nt: TGTGCCACCAGCAAACGAGGGCTCTTAAACGAGCAGTACTTC

clone_size: few
j_call: TRBJ1-2
v_call: TRBV6-6
d_call: .
cdr3_aa: CASRKLDSFYGYTF
cdr3_nt: TGTGCCAGCAGAAAACTGGACAGTTTCTATGGCTACACCTTC

clone_size: .
j_call: TRBJ2-4
v_call: TRBV29-1
d_call: .
cdr3_aa: CSVEFSGNINIQYF
cdr3_nt: TGCAGCGTTGAATTTTCCGGGAACATAAACATTCAGTACTTC

clone_size: once
j_call: TRBJ2-5
v_call: TRBV11-1
d_call: TRBD2
cdr3_aa: CASSDSGRVETQYF
cdr3_nt: TGTGCCAGCAGCGACAGCGGGAGGGTTGAGACCCAGTACTTC

clone_size: .
j_call: TRBJ2-2
v_call: TRBV15
d_call: .
cdr3_aa: CATSRDPTGFTGELFF
cdr3_nt: TGTGCCACCAGCAGAGATCCCACAGGCTTTACCGGGGAGCTGTTTTTT

clone_size: .
j_call: TRBJ2-2
v_call: TRBV13
d_call: .
cdr3_aa: CASSPLTGPGELFF
cdr3_nt: TGTGCCAGCAGCCCACTCACAGGACCCGGGGAGCTGTTTTTT

clone_size: .
j_call: TRBJ1-3
v_call: TRBV11-2
d_call: .
cdr3_aa: CASSAPGTYSAIYF
cdr3_nt: TGTGCCAGCAGCGCCCCCGGGACCTACTCCGCCATATATTTT

clone_size: .
j_call: TRBJ2-1
v_call: TRBV30
d_call: .
cdr3_aa: CAWSPSWGPYNEQFF
cdr3_nt: TGTGCCTGGAGCCCAAGCTGGGGCCCCTACAATGAGCAGTTCTTC

clone_size: .
j_call: TRBJ1-3
v_call: TRBV12-3/TRBV12-4
d_call: .
cdr3_aa: CASSYLSGNTIYF
cdr3_nt: TGTGCCAGCAGTTACCTCTCTGGAAACACCATATATTTT

clone_size: .
j_call: TRBJ2-2
v_call: TRBV19
d_call: .
cdr3_aa: CASTKDRANTGELFF
cdr3_nt: TGTGCCAGTACCAAGGACAGAGCGAACACCGGGGAGCTGTTTTTT

clone_size: .
j_call: TRBJ1-5
v_call: TRBV4-1
d_call: .
cdr3_aa: CASSQERIQPQHF
cdr3_nt: TGCGCCAGCAGCCAAGAGAGGATTCAGCCCCAGCATTTT

clone_size: few
j_call: TRBJ1-2
v_call: TRBV12-3/TRBV12-4
d_call: .
cdr3_aa: CASSSGNTYGYTF
cdr3_nt: TGTGCCAGCAGTTCTGGCAATACTTATGGCTACACCTTC

clone_size: .
j_call: TRBJ1-6
v_call: TRBV2
d_call: TRBD1
cdr3_aa: CASPSGTGNSPLHF
cdr3_nt: TGTGCCAGCCCCTCCGGGACAGGGAATTCACCCCTCCACTTT

clone_size: .
j_call: TRBJ1-1
v_call: TRBV14
d_call: .
cdr3_aa: CASSKGRRAEAFF
cdr3_nt: TGTGCCAGCAGCAAGGGACGGAGGGCTGAAGCTTTCTTT

clone_size: .
j_call: TRBJ2-3
v_call: TRBV23-1
d_call: .
cdr3_aa: CASRPVITDTQYF
cdr3_nt: TGCGCCAGCAGACCAGTTATCACAGATACGCAGTATTTT

clone_size: .
j_call: TRBJ2-2
v_call: TRBV6-1
d_call: .
cdr3_aa: CASSESGVTGELFF
cdr3_nt: TGTGCCAGCAGTGAGTCGGGGGTTACCGGGGAGCTGTTTTTT

clone_size: .
j_call: TRBJ1-2
v_call: TRBV6-5
d_call: .
cdr3_aa: CASSYLGFSGYTF
cdr3_nt: TGTGCCAGCAGTTACTTGGGGTTTTCGGGCTACACCTTC

clone_size: .
j_call: TRBJ1-1
v_call: TRBV7-9
d_call: .
cdr3_aa: CASSLGDRHTEAFF
cdr3_nt: TGTGCCAGCAGCTTAGGGGACCGGCACACTGAAGCTTTCTTT

clone_size: .
j_call: TRBJ1-6
v_call: TRBV3-1/TRBV3-2
d_call: .
cdr3_aa: CASSLERFNSPLHF
cdr3_nt: TGTGCCAGCAGCCTTGAAAGGTTTAATTCACCCCTCCACTTT

clone_size: few
j_call: TRBJ1-2
v_call: TRBV15
d_call: .
cdr3_aa: CATSREEGDGYTF
cdr3_nt: TGTGCCACCAGCAGAGAAGAAGGGGACGGCTACACCTTC

clone_size: .
j_call: TRBJ1-2
v_call: TRBV12-3/TRBV12-4
d_call: .
cdr3_aa: CASSPTLRRGYTF
cdr3_nt: TGTGCCAGCAGTCCCACATTGCGGAGGGGCTACACCTTC

clone_size: .
j_call: TRBJ2-7
v_call: TRBV18
d_call: .
cdr3_aa: CASSPGTQGYEQYF
cdr3_nt: TGTGCCAGCTCACCGGGAACACAGGGCTACGAGCAGTACTTC

clone_size: .
j_call: TRBJ2-7
v_call: TRBV19
d_call: TRBD2
cdr3_aa: CASRKVAGGPTYEQYF
cdr3_nt: TGTGCCAGTAGAAAGGTAGCGGGAGGGCCGACCTACGAGCAGTACTTC

clone_size: .
j_call: TRBJ2-1
v_call: TRBV7-9
d_call: .
cdr3_aa: CASSLGYSGNEQFF
cdr3_nt: TGTGCCAGCAGCTTAGGGTACAGCGGCAATGAGCAGTTCTTC

clone_size: .
j_call: TRBJ2-7
v_call: TRBV7-2
d_call: TRBD2
cdr3_aa: CASTSYGGGRSYEQYF
cdr3_nt: TGTGCCAGCACCTCTTACGGGGGCGGGAGGTCCTACGAGCAGTACTTC

clone_size: .
j_call: TRBJ2-7
v_call: TRBV5-1
d_call: TRBD1
cdr3_aa: CASSLGQDYEQYF
cdr3_nt: TGCGCCAGCAGTCTTGGACAGGATTACGAGCAGTACTTC

clone_size: .
j_call: TRBJ1-4
v_call: TRBV29-1
d_call: .
cdr3_aa: CSVGGQLNEKLFF
cdr3_nt: TGCAGCGTCGGTGGACAGCTTAATGAAAAACTGTTTTTT

clone_size: .
j_call: TRBJ2-1
v_call: TRBV4-1
d_call: .
cdr3_aa: CASSPVGPAEQFF
cdr3_nt: TGCGCCAGCAGCCCCGTCGGCCCTGCCGAGCAGTTCTTC

clone_size: .
j_call: TRBJ2-1
v_call: TRBV5-4
d_call: .
cdr3_aa: CASSLDWGAREQFF
cdr3_nt: TGTGCCAGCAGCTTGGACTGGGGGGCGCGTGAGCAGTTCTTC

clone_size: .
j_call: TRBJ2-7
v_call: TRBV7-9
d_call: .
cdr3_aa: CASSLPRDTYEQYF
cdr3_nt: TGTGCCAGCAGCTTACCGAGAGACACCTACGAGCAGTACTTC

clone_size: .
j_call: TRBJ2-4
v_call: TRBV9
d_call: .
cdr3_aa: CASSEAENIQYF
cdr3_nt: TGTGCCAGCAGTGAAGCCGAAAACATTCAGTACTTC

clone_size: .
j_call: TRBJ2-7
v_call: TRBV5-1
d_call: TRBD2
cdr3_aa: CASNGEGYPREQYF
cdr3_nt: TGCGCCAGCAACGGGGAGGGTTACCCCCGGGAGCAGTACTTC

clone_size: .
j_call: TRBJ2-2
v_call: TRBV5-4
d_call: .
cdr3_aa: CASSSPDTGELFF
cdr3_nt: TGTGCCAGCAGCTCCCCAGACACCGGGGAGCTGTTTTTT

clone_size: .
j_call: TRBJ2-5
v_call: TRBV5-1
d_call: .
cdr3_aa: CASSPASEGETQYF
cdr3_nt: TGCGCCAGCAGCCCAGCCTCCGAAGGGGAGACCCAGTACTTC

clone_size: .
j_call: TRBJ2-1
v_call: TRBV7-3
d_call: .
cdr3_aa: CASSLRGFGSYNEQFF
cdr3_nt: TGTGCCAGCAGCCTAAGGGGGTTCGGCTCCTACAATGAGCAGTTCTTC

clone_size: .
j_call: TRBJ2-7
v_call: TRBV28
d_call: .
cdr3_aa: CASSFGTPVGYEQYF
cdr3_nt: TGTGCCAGCAGTTTCGGGACTCCGGTGGGGTACGAGCAGTACTTC

clone_size: few
j_call: TRBJ2-5
v_call: TRBV2
d_call: TRBD2
cdr3_aa: CASSFGLAGKETQYF
cdr3_nt: TGTGCCAGCAGTTTCGGACTAGCGGGGAAAGAGACCCAGTACTTC

clone_size: .
j_call: TRBJ1-1
v_call: TRBV7-9
d_call: .
cdr3_aa: CASSYSGGRGTEAFF
cdr3_nt: TGTGCCAGCAGCTACTCCGGGGGCCGGGGCACTGAAGCTTTCTTT

clone_size: .
j_call: TRBJ1-2
v_call: TRBV3-1/TRBV3-2
d_call: TRBD1
cdr3_aa: CASSQDRGFYGYTF
cdr3_nt: TGTGCCAGCAGCCAAGACAGGGGGTTCTATGGCTACACCTTC

clone_size: .
j_call: TRBJ1-5
v_call: TRBV28
d_call: .
cdr3_aa: CASSQGLQPQHF
cdr3_nt: TGTGCCAGCAGTCAGGGACTTCAGCCCCAGCATTTT

clone_size: .
j_call: TRBJ2-7
v_call: TRBV11-2
d_call: .
cdr3_aa: CASSLVLSYEQYF
cdr3_nt: TGTGCCAGCAGCTTAGTCCTCTCCTACGAGCAGTACTTC

clone_size: .
j_call: TRBJ1-1
v_call: TRBV5-6
d_call: .
cdr3_aa: CASRRSVGRNTEAFF
cdr3_nt: TGTGCCAGCAGAAGATCGGTTGGGAGGAACACTGAAGCTTTCTTT

clone_size: .
j_call: TRBJ1-1
v_call: TRBV5-1
d_call: .
cdr3_aa: CASSGRSTEAFF
cdr3_nt: TGCGCCAGCAGTGGGAGGTCCACTGAAGCTTTCTTT

clone_size: few
j_call: TRBJ1-1
v_call: TRBV5-1
d_call: .
cdr3_aa: CASSLGSTGMRTEAFF
cdr3_nt: TGCGCCAGCAGCTTGGGTTCCACAGGGATGAGGACTGAAGCTTTCTTT

clone_size: .
j_call: TRBJ1-1
v_call: TRBV5-5
d_call: .
cdr3_aa: CASRRQLDVSEAFF
cdr3_nt: TGTGCCAGCAGAAGACAGTTGGACGTTTCTGAAGCTTTCTTT

clone_size: .
j_call: TRBJ2-1
v_call: TRBV3-1/TRBV3-2
d_call: TRBD2
cdr3_aa: CASSPRLAGRRTQNEQFF
cdr3_nt: TGTGCCAGCAGCCCGAGACTAGCGGGGCGCCGTACGCAGAATGAGCAGTTCTTC

clone_size: .
j_call: TRBJ1-4
v_call: TRBV29-1
d_call: TRBD1
cdr3_aa: CSVGTGVEEKLFF
cdr3_nt: TGCAGCGTTGGCACAGGGGTCGAAGAAAAACTGTTTTTT

clone_size: once
j_call: TRBJ1-2
v_call: TRBV6-5
d_call: .
cdr3_aa: CASSYGAGGYGYTF
cdr3_nt: TGTGCCAGCAGTTACGGCGCAGGCGGCTATGGCTACACCTTC

clone_size: .
j_call: TRBJ1-3
v_call: TRBV25-1
d_call: .
cdr3_aa: CASSVAAGNTIYF
cdr3_nt: TGTGCCAGCAGTGTAGCAGCTGGAAACACCATATATTTT